These 10 T cell receptor beta chains share one sample of origin, sequenced in a study of human T cells and chemical hapten exposure. MiXCR was run by TCRdb on the RACE reads, yielding one entry per CDR3 protein. This sample has about 120,000 distinct CDR3 sequences, with about 14% found just once. Time point noted: pre-sensitization, week 0. As for treatment: therapeutic diphenylcyclopropenone sensitization with weekly scalp DPC. The sequences come from whole blood, collected in connection with sensitization to the hapten diphenylcyclopropenone (DPC). The receptors stem from a woman aged 18 to 35 with alopecia areata. Some clones in this sample may be carry-over from other donors' samples.

The chain links TRBV2 to TRBJ1-2, with D maybe TRBD1 (5 bases). Germline CDR1 is SNHLY and CDR2 is FYNNEI. The CDR3 is 13 amino acids. V lost 4 bases to trimming and J lost 6 bases, with 12 bases between them. The CDR3 region has the DNA TGTGCCAGCAGTGTCTCAGGGCGAGATGGCTACACCTTC. It codes for CASSVSGRDGYTF.

This clonotype was counted many times. The V and J genes are TRBV7-8 and TRBJ1-1; 9 bases line up with TRBD1. CDR1 and CDR2 (germline): SGHVS, FQNEAQ. This CDR3 has 14 amino acids. V dropped 1 base and J dropped 8; count of bases not matched to a gene: 5. The CDR3 sequence: CASSLEGTGKEAFF. The CDR3 nucleotides are TGTGCCAGCAGCTTAGAAGGGACAGGGAAAGAAGCTTTCTTT.

This clonotype occurred a few times. This chain connects TRBV20-1 to TRBJ2-1; possibly TRBD1 for D (5 bases). Trimming shortened V by 0 bases and J by 0 bases, and 21 bases separated the two germline ends. From germline, CDR1 is DFQATT and CDR2 SNEGSKA (reference sequence). The length of the CDR3 is 19 residues. This CDR3 is CSARDLGFRVRNSYNEQFF. The CDR3 DNA sequence: TGCAGTGCTAGAGATCTGGGCTTCAGGGTAAGAAACTCCTACAATGAGCAGTTCTTC.

The chain is built from TRBV10-2 and TRBJ1-2; 7 nucleotides line up with TRBD1. This CDR3 has 19 residues. V lost 0 bases to trimming and J lost 2 bases; unmatched junction nucleotides: 15. Germline CDR1 reads WSHSY; CDR2 reads SAAADI. The CDR3 loop is CASSESRVSGQGVNYGYTF. The CDR3 bases are TGCGCCAGCAGTGAGTCGAGAGTCAGCGGGCAGGGGGTAAACTATGGCTACACCTTC.

This clonotype showed up just a few times. This chain joins TRBV7-2 and TRBJ2-7; 12 bases fit TRBD2. The germline CDR1 and CDR2 sequences are SGHTA and FQGNSA. CDR3 length: 15 amino acids. The ends lost 5 bases at V and 1 base at J; junction bases unmatched: 3. CDR3 sequence (DNA): TGTGCCAGCAGCCACCTAGCGGGGGGGTCCTACGAGCAGTACTTC. Translated, it gives CASSHLAGGSYEQYF.

This clonotype appeared a few times. This sequence joins TRBV4-3 and TRBJ1-4, with 7 bases lining up with TRBD1. Germline V gene lookup returns CDR1 LGHNA and CDR2 YSLEER. V trimming: 3 bases; J trimming: 4 bases; junction bases outside the gene matches: 8. The CDR3 runs 16 residues. DNA for the CDR3: TGCGCCAGCAGCCACGATAGGGGACAGTATAATGAAAAACTGTTTTTT. Translating gives CASSHDRGQYNEKLFF.

This clonotype has a handful of counts. The chain couples TRBV29-1 to TRBJ1-5; no reliable D call. Deletions cut 4 bases from V and 7 bases from J, with 14 bases between. This CDR3 is 13 amino acids long. Per germline, CDR1 SQVTM and CDR2 ANQGSEA. The CDR3 here is CSVAGKADQPQHF. CDR3 in DNA: TGCAGCGTTGCGGGGAAAGCAGACCAGCCCCAGCATTTT.

In this sample, this clonotype turned up a few times. The V call is TRBV7-6, the J call TRBJ2-7, with 9 bases that match TRBD2. This CDR3 contains 12 residues. V lost 11 bases to trimming and J lost 2 bases; unmatched junction nucleotides: 4. CDR1 and CDR2 from the germline V gene are SGHVS and FNYEAQ. CDR3 nucleotide sequence: TGTGCCCTCCTAGCGGGGACCTACGAGCAGTACTTC. Its translation: CALLAGTYEQYF.

This clonotype was detected a few times. The genes are TRBV28 and TRBJ2-4; D is possibly TRBD1 (5 bases). The CDR3 loop spans 12 amino acids. With 5 bases removed from V and 7 bases from J, the gap between germline ends came to 9 bases. CDR1 is MDHEN and CDR2 is SYDVKM in the germline V gene. The CDR3 loop reads CASSPGMNIQYF. The CDR3 bases are TGTGCCAGCAGTCCAGGGATGAACATTCAGTACTTC. The complete variable domain, with remaining parts taken from reference TRBV28 and TRBJ2-4, reads DVKVTQSSRYLVKRTGEKVFLECVQDMDHENMFWYRQDPGLGLRLIYFSYDVKMKEKGDIPEGYSVSREKKERFSLILESASTNQTSMYLCASSPGMNIQYFGAGTRLSVL.

At least ten counts were recorded for this clonotype. The chain joins TRBV18 to TRBJ1-2; no firm D call. The CDR3 runs 11 residues. The germline V and J ends were trimmed by 6 bases and 8 bases, with 10 bases remaining between them. Germline-derived CDR1 and CDR2 are KGHSH and LQKENI. For the CDR3, the DNA is TGTGCCAGCTCCTCAGAGGCCGGCTACACCTTC. Residues: CASSSEAGYTF.